This T cell receptor (beta chain) comes out of a study of T-cell reconstitution after alpha-beta-depleted transplantation in children. Study-wide results and limits: About two months after transplant, alpha-beta T cells reportedly came from several hundred expanded graft clones.

TCRbeta library preparation incorporated unique molecular identifiers. A single record per CDR3 protein comes from TCRdb applying MiXCR to the PCR reads. The table lists about 310,000 distinct CDR3 sequences, approximately 23% of them singletons. About this clonotype itself: Its antigen is not identified.

Here the sequenced sample was PBMCs, mostly from graft donor cells, taken 180 days after TCRalphabeta/CD19-depleted stem cell transplant. The receptor was derived from a male patient younger than 18 who had a stem cell transplant for acute lymphoblastic leukemia, so the T cells may come from the graft donor.

The DNA of the CDR3 is TGTGCCAGCAGTTACTCGTCCAGGGGTTCCTACGAGCAGTACTTC. Translating gives CASSYSSRGSYEQYF. The chain uses TRBV6-5 and TRBJ2-7, with D maybe TRBD1 (6 bases). CDR1 and CDR2 (germline): MNHEY, SVGAGI. V was trimmed by 0 bases and J by 1 base, leaving 10 bases between them. This CDR3 is built from 15 residues.